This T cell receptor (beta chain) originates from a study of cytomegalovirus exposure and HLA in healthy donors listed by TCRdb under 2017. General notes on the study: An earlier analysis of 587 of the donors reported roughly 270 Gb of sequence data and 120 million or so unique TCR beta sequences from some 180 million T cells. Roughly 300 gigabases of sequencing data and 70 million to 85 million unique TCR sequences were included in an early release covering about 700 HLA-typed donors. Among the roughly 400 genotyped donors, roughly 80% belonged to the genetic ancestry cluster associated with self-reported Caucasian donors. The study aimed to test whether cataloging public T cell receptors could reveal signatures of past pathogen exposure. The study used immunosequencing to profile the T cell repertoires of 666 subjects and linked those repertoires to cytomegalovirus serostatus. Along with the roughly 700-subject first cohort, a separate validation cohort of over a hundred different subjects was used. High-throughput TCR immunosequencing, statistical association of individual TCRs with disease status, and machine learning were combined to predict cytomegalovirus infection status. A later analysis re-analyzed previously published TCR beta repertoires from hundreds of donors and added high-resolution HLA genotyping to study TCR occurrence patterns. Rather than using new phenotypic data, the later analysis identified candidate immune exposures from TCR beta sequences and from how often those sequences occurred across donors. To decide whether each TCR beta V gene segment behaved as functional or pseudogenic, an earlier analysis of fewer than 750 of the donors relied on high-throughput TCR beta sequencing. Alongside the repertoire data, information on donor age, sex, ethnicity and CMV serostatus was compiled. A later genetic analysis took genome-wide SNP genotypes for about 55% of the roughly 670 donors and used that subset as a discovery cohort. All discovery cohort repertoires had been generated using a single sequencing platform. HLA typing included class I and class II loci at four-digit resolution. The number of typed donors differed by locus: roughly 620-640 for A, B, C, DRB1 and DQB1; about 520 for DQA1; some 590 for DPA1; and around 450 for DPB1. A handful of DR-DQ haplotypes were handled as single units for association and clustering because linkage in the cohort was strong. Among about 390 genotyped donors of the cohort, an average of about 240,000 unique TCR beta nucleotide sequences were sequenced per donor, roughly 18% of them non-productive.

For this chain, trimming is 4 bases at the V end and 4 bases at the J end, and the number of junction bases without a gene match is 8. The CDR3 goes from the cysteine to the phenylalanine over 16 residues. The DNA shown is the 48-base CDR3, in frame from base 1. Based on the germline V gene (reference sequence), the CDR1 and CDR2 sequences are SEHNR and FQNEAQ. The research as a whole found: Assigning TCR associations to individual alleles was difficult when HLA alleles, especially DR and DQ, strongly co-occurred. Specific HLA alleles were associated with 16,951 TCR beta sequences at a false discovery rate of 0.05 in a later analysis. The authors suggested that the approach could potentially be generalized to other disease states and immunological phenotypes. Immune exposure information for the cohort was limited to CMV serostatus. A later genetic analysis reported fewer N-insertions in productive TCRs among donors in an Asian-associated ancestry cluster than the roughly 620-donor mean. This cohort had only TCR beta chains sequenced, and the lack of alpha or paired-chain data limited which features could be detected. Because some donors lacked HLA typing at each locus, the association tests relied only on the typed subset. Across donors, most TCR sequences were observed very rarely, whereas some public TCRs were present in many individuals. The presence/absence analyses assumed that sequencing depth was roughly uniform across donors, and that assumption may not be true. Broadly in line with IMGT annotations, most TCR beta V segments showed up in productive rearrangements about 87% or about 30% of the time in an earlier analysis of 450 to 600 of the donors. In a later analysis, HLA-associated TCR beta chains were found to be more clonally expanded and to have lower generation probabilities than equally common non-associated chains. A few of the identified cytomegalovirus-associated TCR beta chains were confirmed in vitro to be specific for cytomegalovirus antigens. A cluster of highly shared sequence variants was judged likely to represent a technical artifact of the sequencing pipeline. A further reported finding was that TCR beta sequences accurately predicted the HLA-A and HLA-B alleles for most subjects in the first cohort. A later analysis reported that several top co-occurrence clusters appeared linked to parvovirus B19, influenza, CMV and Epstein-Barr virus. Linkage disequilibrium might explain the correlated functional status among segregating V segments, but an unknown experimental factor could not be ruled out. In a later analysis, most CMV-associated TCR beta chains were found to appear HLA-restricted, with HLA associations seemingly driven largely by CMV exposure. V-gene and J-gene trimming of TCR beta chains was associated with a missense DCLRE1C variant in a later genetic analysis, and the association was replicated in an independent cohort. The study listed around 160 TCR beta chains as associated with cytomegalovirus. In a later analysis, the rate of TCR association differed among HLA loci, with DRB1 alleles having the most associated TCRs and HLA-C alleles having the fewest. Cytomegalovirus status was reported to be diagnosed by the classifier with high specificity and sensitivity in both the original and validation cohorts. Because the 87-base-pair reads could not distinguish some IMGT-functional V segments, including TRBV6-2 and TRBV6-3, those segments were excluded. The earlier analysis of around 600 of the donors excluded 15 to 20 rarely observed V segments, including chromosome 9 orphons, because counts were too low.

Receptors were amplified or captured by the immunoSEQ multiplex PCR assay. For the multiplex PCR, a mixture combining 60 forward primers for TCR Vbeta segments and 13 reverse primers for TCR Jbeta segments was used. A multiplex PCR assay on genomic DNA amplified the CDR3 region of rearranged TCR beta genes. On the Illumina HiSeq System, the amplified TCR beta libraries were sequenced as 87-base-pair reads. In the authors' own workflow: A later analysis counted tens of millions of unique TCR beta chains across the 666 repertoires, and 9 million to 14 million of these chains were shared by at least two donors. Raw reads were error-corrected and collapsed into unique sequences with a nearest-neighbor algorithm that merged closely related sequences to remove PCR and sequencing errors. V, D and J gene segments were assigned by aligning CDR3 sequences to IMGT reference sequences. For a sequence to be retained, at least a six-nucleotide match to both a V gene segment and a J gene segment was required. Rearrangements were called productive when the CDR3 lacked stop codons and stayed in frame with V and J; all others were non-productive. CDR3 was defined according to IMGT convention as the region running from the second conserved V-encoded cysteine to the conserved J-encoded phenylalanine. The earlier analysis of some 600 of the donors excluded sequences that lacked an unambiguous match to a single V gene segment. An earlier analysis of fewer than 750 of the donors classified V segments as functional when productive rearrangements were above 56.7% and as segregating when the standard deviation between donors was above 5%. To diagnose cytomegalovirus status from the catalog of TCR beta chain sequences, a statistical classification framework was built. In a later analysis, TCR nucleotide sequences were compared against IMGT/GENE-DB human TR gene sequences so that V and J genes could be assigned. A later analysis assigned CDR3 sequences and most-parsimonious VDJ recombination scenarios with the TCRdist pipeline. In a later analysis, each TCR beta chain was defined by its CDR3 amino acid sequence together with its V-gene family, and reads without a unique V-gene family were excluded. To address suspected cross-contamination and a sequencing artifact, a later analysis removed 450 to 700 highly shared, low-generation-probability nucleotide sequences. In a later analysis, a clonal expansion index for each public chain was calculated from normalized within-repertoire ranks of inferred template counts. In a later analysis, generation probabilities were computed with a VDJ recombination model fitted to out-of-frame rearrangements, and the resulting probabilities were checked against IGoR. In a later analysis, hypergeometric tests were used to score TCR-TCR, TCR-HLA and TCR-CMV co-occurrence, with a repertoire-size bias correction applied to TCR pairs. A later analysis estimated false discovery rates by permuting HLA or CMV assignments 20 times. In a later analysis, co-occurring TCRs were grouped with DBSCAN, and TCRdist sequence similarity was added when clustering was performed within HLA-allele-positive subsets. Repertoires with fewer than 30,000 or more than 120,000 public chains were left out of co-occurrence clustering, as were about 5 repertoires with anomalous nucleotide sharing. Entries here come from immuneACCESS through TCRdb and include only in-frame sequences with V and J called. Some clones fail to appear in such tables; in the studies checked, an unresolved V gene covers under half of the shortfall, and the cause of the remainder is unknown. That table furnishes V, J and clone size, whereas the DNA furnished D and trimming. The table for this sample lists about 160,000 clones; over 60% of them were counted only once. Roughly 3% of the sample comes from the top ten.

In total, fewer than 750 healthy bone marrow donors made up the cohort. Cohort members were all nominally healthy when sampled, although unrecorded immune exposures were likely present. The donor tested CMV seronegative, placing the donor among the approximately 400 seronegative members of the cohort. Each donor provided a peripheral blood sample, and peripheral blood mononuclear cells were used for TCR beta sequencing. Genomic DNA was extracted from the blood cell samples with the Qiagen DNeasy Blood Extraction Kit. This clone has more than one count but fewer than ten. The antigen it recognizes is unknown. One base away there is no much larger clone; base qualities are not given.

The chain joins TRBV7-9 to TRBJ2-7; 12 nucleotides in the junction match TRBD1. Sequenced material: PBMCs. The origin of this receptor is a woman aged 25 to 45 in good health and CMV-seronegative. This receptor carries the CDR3 CASSSGWGQGAYEQYF. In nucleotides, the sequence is TGTGCCAGCAGCTCGGGATGGGGACAGGGGGCGTACGAGCAGTACTTC.